This T cell receptor beta chain was obtained from a study of blood T cell repertoires in COVID-19. Methods used by the authors: Estimation of nucleated cell counts was performed using reference gene primer amplification. The assay was immunoSEQ multiplex PCR, and TCRdb's table has in-frame clones only and misses some. The D gene and trimming were derived from the DNA, and the V and J assignments and clone size from that table. Found here are about 89,000 clones, about 85% of them singletons; the top ten hold roughly 15%. Trimming shortened V by 0 bases and J by 3 bases, and 12 bases separated the two germline ends. CDR3 length: 15 residues. Germline V gene lookup returns CDR1 MGHRA and CDR2 YSYEKL.

The TCR was taken from a male donor with acute or convalescent COVID-19. The chain combines TRBV4-1 with TRBJ2-7; D uncertain. What was sequenced was peripheral blood. Here the CDR3 DNA reads TGCGCCAGCAGCCAAGATTCACAGAACTTCTACGAGCAGTACTTC. Protein product: CASSQDSQNFYEQYF.